This TCR beta chain was sequenced for a study of CD8 T cells in Susac syndrome. The sequenced target, TCR beta, came from blood CD8+ and CD4+ T cells. The CDR3 loop spans 13 amino acids. Trimming removed 2 bases from V and 3 bases from J; junction bases left unmatched: 0. From germline, CDR1 is LGHDT and CDR2 YNNKEL (reference sequence). RNA was extracted with the RNeasy kit, and a quantity of about 0.5 to 1 ug was reverse transcribed using random hexamers. One entry per CDR3 protein, called by TCRdb with MiXCR from the immunoSEQ multiplex PCR reads. The sample contains 200,000 or so distinct CDR3 sequences, almost 96% of which appear only once.

Input material: CD4+ T cells from PBMCs. The receptor was derived from a human donor with multiple sclerosis. This sequence joins TRBV3-1 and TRBJ2-7, with TRBD2 matching over 8 bases. The CDR3 region is CASSQLAGYEQYF. The CDR3 region has the DNA TGTGCCAGCAGCCAACTAGCGGGCTACGAGCAGTACTTC.